Listed below are T cell receptor beta chains from one sample, sequenced in a study of cytotoxic CD8 clonotypes in ibrutinib-treated CLL. Some clones are missing from TCRdb's copy, which holds only in-frame ones; the method was immunoSEQ multiplex PCR. The sample lists about 200,000 clones; over 60% were seen once. The source material was PBMCs, sampled after 24 months of ibrutinib treatment. The receptor set was obtained from a human donor with chronic lymphocytic leukemia. CDR3s include the opening cysteine and the closing phenylalanine or tryptophan. D genes are given only for firm matches. Not all rows give a size; the values are once, few, many and, for expanded clones, a class.

>TRBD2|TRBJ2-1|NA|15|TRBV9
CASSGGLAGPREQFF
TGTGCCAGCAGCGGGGGACTAGCGGGGCCCCGTGAGCAGTTCTTC
>NA|TRBJ2-7|NA|14|TRBV5-1
CASSLAQGLYEQYF
TGCGCCAGCAGCTTGGCGCAGGGTCTCTACGAGCAGTACTTC
>NA|TRBJ1-4|few|16|TRBV6-1
CASSDHPRPVSEKLFF
TGTGCCAGCAGTGATCACCCAAGACCCGTTAGCGAAAAACTGTTTTTT
>TRBD1|TRBJ2-5|NA|16|TRBV5-6
CASSLALGGDMETQYF
TGTGCCAGCAGCTTGGCTTTAGGGGGCGATATGGAGACCCAGTACTTC
>NA|TRBJ2-2|few|14|TRBV18
CASSQDRNTGELFF
TGTGCCAGCTCACAGGACAGGAACACCGGGGAGCTGTTTTTT
>NA|TRBJ1-5|NA|14|TRBV7-8
CASSYTGINQPQHF
TGTGCCAGCAGCTATACAGGGATCAATCAGCCCCAGCATTTT
>TRBD1|TRBJ2-7|NA|13|TRBV30
CAWSRGQGREQYF
TGTGCCTGGAGTCGCGGACAGGGGCGAGAGCAGTACTTC
>TRBD2|TRBJ2-7|NA|14|TRBV28
CASGDWTSGYEQYF
TGTGCCAGCGGAGATTGGACTAGCGGCTACGAGCAGTACTTC
>NA|TRBJ2-5|NA|15|TRBV5-1
CASSLIGGNQETQYF
TGCGCCAGCAGCTTGATAGGTGGGAACCAAGAGACCCAGTACTTC
>NA|TRBJ1-5|NA|13|TRBV9
CASSVGLYQPQHF
TGTGCCAGCAGCGTTGGCCTCTATCAGCCCCAGCATTTT
>NA|TRBJ1-5|NA|14|TRBV10-3
CATKDGFGNQPQHF
TGTGCCACCAAGGACGGTTTTGGCAATCAGCCCCAGCATTTT
>TRBD1|TRBJ2-7|NA|16|TRBV9
CASSVGGRTGIYEQYF
TGTGCCAGCAGCGTAGGGGGGAGGACAGGGATCTACGAGCAGTACTTC
>NA|TRBJ2-1|once|12|TRBV28
CASSLRSNEQFF
TGTGCCAGCAGTCTAAGATCGAATGAGCAGTTCTTC
>TRBD2|TRBJ2-1|once|20|TRBV9
CASSVGPGLAGGPYYNEQFF
TGTGCCAGCAGCGTAGGCCCCGGACTAGCGGGAGGGCCGTACTACAATGAGCAGTTCTTC
>NA|TRBJ2-7|once|13|TRBV27
CASSPQRSYEQYF
TGTGCCAGCAGTCCCCAGAGGAGCTACGAGCAGTACTTC
>TRBD2|TRBJ2-7|NA|18|TRBV11-2
CASSSGTSGSWYSYEQYF
TGTGCCAGCAGCTCCGGGACTAGCGGGAGCTGGTACTCCTACGAGCAGTACTTC
>NA|TRBJ1-1|NA|15|TRBV4-1
CASSQDPGWGTEAFF
TGCGCCAGCAGCCAAGATCCGGGATGGGGGACTGAAGCTTTCTTT
>NA|TRBJ2-3|once|16|TRBV19
CASSIMGIAGTDTQYF
TGTGCCAGTAGTATTATGGGAATAGCGGGCACAGATACGCAGTATTTT
>NA|TRBJ2-5|NA|14|TRBV28
CASSLVEYQETQYF
TGTGCCAGCAGTTTAGTAGAGTACCAAGAGACCCAGTACTTC
>NA|TRBJ2-3|NA|17|TRBV27
CASSPPGGRAGADTQYF
TGTGCCAGCAGTCCCCCAGGGGGGAGGGCCGGCGCAGATACGCAGTATTTT
>NA|TRBJ1-3|NA|16|TRBV5-4
CASSGIQEHSGNTIYF
TGTGCCAGCAGCGGAATCCAGGAGCACTCTGGAAACACCATATATTTT
>NA|TRBJ2-1|NA|14|TRBV29-1
CSVDLAVTYNEQFF
TGCAGCGTTGATCTAGCAGTGACCTACAATGAGCAGTTCTTC
>TRBD1|TRBJ2-5|NA|15|TRBV27
CASSTGGLMMETQYF
TGTGCCAGCAGTACAGGGGGCCTTATGATGGAGACCCAGTACTTC
>TRBD1|TRBJ2-6|once|15|TRBV30
CAWSVQGAGANVLTF
TGTGCCTGGAGCGTACAGGGGGCTGGGGCCAACGTCCTGACTTTC
>NA|TRBJ2-1|NA|13|TRBV9
CASSARRAGEQFF
TGTGCCAGCAGCGCCCGCAGGGCAGGTGAGCAGTTCTTC
>NA|TRBJ1-1|NA|13|TRBV4-2
CASSQDRGQEAFF
TGTGCCAGCAGCCAAGATCGGGGGCAGGAAGCTTTCTTT
>NA|TRBJ2-7|NA|15|TRBV15
CATSRDYSISYEQYF
TGTGCCACCAGCAGAGATTACAGTATTTCCTACGAGCAGTACTTC
>TRBD1|TRBJ2-1|NA|15|TRBV5-1
CASSDGQGASNEQFF
TGCGCCAGCAGCGACGGACAGGGGGCGTCTAATGAGCAGTTCTTC
>NA|TRBJ1-1|NA|15|TRBV6-1
CASSELRIFNTEAFF
TGTGCCAGCAGTGAACTGAGGATTTTTAACACTGAAGCTTTCTTT
>TRBD1|TRBJ1-1|NA|12|TRBV5-1
CASSLGQNPAFF
TGCGCCAGCAGCCTGGGACAGAACCCGGCTTTCTTT
>NA|TRBJ2-6|NA|16|TRBV5-5
CASSLVAPSGANVLTF
TGTGCCAGCAGCTTGGTGGCACCCTCTGGGGCCAACGTCCTGACTTTC
>NA|TRBJ2-7|NA|15|TRBV15
CATSRDTGSSYEQYF
TGTGCCACCAGCAGAGATACCGGGAGCTCCTACGAGCAGTACTTC
>TRBD2|TRBJ2-1|NA|15|TRBV6-5
CASNVLAGGNNEQFF
TGTGCCAGCAACGTACTAGCGGGAGGAAACAATGAGCAGTTCTTC
>TRBD1|TRBJ1-1|NA|13|TRBV7-9
CASSRQGSTEAFF
TGTGCCAGCAGCCGACAGGGGAGTACTGAAGCTTTCTTT
>TRBD2|TRBJ2-7|NA|15|TRBV6-7
CASSLAGDLGAEQYF
TGTGCCAGCAGTCTAGCGGGAGATTTAGGTGCCGAGCAGTACTTT
>NA|TRBJ2-2|NA|16|TRBV11-2
CASRPYGPFVSGELFF
TGTGCCAGCAGACCCTACGGGCCTTTTGTGTCCGGGGAGCTGTTTTTT
>NA|TRBJ1-1|NA|15|TRBV10-3
CAISDPMGGNTEAFF
TGTGCCATCAGTGACCCCATGGGCGGCAACACTGAAGCTTTCTTT
>NA|TRBJ1-4|NA|13|TRBV5-5
CASSLVAGEKLFF
TGTGCCAGCAGCTTGGTGGCCGGAGAAAAACTGTTTTTT
>NA|TRBJ1-2|NA|13|TRBV6-5
CATRDRWKYGYTF
TGTGCCACCCGAGACAGGTGGAAGTATGGCTACACCTTC
>NA|TRBJ2-7|NA|14|TRBV2
CATGGPAERYEQYF
TGTGCCACCGGAGGACCCGCCGAAAGATACGAGCAGTACTTC
>NA|TRBJ1-5|NA|14|TRBV28
CASSRDAGNMAQHF
TGTGCCAGCAGTAGAGACGCGGGAAACATGGCCCAGCATTTT
>TRBD1|TRBJ2-1|NA|15|TRBV7-3
CASSVTGENYNEQFF
TGTGCCAGCAGTGTTACAGGGGAGAACTACAATGAGCAGTTCTTC
>NA|TRBJ2-3|NA|12|TRBV28
CASISGADTQYF
TGTGCCAGCATTTCGGGGGCAGATACGCAGTATTTT
>NA|TRBJ1-4|once|18|TRBV9
CASSVEQGPYATNEKLFF
TGTGCCAGCAGCGTAGAGCAGGGCCCCTACGCAACTAATGAAAAACTGTTTTTT
>NA|TRBJ1-1|NA|15|TRBV4-3
CASSPGRAVETKAFF
TGCGCCAGCAGCCCCGGGCGCGCAGTAGAAACTAAAGCTTTCTTT
>NA|TRBJ2-7|NA|10|TRBV2
CASRNNEQYF
TGTGCCAGTAGAAACAACGAGCAGTACTTC
>TRBD1|TRBJ2-7|NA|14|TRBV7-6
CASSPGTAAYEQYF
TGTGCCAGCAGCCCCGGGACAGCAGCCTACGAGCAGTACTTC
>NA|TRBJ1-2|few|15|TRBV7-3
CASSSIQGGEYGYTF
TGTGCCAGCAGCTCAATACAGGGCGGAGAGTATGGCTACACCTTC
>NA|TRBJ2-3|NA|18|TRBV7-9
CASSLALSGLASTDTQYF
TGTGCCAGCAGCTTAGCGCTAAGTGGGCTAGCTAGCACAGATACGCAGTATTTT